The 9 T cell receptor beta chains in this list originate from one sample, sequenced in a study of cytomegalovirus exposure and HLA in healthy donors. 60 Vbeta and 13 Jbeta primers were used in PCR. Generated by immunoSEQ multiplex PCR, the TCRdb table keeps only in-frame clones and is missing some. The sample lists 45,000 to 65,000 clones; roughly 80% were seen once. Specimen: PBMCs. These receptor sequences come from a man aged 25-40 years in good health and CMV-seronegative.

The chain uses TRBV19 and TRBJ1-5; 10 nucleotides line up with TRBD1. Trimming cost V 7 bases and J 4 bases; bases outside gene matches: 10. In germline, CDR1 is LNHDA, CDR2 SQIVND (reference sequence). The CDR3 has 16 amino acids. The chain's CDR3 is CASTLFGGQGNQPQHF. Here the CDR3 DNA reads TGTGCCAGTACCCTATTCGGGGGACAGGGGAATCAGCCCCAGCATTTT.

The CDR3 DNA is TGCGCCAGCAACCCCCGACAGGGGTTAGAGACCCAGTACTTC. Translation gives CASNPRQGLETQYF. The chain joins TRBV5-1 to TRBJ2-5, with 8 bases identical to TRBD1. With 6 bases clipped from V and 4 bases from J, the junction kept 8 bases outside the gene matches. This CDR3 contains 14 residues. Germline V gene data show CDR1 as SGHRS and CDR2 as YFSETQ.

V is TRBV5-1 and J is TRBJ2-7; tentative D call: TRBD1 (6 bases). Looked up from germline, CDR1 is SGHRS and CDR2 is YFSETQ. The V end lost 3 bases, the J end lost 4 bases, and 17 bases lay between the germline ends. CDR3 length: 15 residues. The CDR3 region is CASSSPGQAKYEQYF. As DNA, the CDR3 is TGCGCCAGCAGCTCCCCGGGACAAGCTAAGTACGAGCAGTACTTC.

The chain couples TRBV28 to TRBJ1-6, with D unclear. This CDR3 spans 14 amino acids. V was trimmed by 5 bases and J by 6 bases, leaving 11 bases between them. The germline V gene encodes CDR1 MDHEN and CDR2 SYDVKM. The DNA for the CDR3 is TGTGCCAGCAGTCCCTCGCGGGGTAATTCACCCCTCCACTTT. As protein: CASSPSRGNSPLHF.

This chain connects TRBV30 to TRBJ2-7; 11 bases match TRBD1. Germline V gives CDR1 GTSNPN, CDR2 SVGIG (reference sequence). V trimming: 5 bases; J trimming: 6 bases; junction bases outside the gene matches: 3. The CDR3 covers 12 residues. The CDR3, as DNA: TGTGCCTGGGGGACAGGGGGGCGCGAGCAGTACTTC. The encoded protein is CAWGTGGREQYF.

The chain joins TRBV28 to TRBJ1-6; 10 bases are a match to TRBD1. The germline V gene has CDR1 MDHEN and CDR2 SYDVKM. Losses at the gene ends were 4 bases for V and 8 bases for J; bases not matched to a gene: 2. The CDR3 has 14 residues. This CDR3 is CASSSGQGDSPLHF. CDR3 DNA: TGTGCCAGCAGTTCCGGACAGGGGGATTCACCCCTCCACTTT.

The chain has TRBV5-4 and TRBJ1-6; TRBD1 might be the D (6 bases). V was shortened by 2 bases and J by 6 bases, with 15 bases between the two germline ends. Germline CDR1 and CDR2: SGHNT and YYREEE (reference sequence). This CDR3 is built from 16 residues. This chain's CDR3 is CASSFSRGPRNSPLHF. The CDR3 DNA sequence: TGTGCCAGCAGCTTTTCCAGGGGCCCTCGTAATTCACCCCTCCACTTT.

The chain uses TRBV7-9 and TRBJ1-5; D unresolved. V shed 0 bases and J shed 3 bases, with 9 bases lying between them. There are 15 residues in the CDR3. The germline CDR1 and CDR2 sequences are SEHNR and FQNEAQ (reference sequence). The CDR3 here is CASSLANSPNQPQHF. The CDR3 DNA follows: TGTGCCAGCAGCTTAGCCAACAGTCCCAATCAGCCCCAGCATTTT.

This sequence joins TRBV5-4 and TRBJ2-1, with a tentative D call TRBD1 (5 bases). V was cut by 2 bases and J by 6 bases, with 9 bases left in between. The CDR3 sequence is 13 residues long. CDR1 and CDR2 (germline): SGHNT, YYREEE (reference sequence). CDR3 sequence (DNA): TGTGCCAGCAGCTTAGGAAGGGGCAATGAGCAGTTCTTC. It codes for CASSLGRGNEQFF.